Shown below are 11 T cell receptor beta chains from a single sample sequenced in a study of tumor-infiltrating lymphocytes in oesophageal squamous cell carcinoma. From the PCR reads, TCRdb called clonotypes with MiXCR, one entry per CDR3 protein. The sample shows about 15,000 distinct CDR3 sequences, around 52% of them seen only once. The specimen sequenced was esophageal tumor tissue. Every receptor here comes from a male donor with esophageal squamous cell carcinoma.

The CDR3: CASSLASGPEQYF. The CDR3 DNA sequence: TGTGCCAGCAGCTTAGCTTCAGGTCCCGAGCAGTACTTC. J is TRBJ2-7 and V is TRBV7-4; D is undetermined. The V gene's germline CDR1 is SGHVT and CDR2 SQSDAQ. V lost 0 bases, J lost 6 bases, and 9 bases lay in between. The CDR3 length is 13 residues. Filled out from reference TRBV7-4 and TRBJ2-7, the complete variable domain reads GAGVSQSPRYKVAKRGRDVALRCDSISGHVTLYWYRQTLGQGSEVLTYSQSDAQRDKSGRPSGRFSAERPERSVSTLKIQRTEQGDSAVYLCASSLASGPEQYFGPGTRLTVT.

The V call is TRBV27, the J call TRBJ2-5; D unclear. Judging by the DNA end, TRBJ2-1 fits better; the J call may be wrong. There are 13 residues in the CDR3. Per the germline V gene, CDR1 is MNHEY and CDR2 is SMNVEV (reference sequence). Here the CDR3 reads CASSFGRSQEQFF. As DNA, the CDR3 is TGTGCCAGCAGCTTCGGACGGTCACAAGAGCAGTTCTTC.

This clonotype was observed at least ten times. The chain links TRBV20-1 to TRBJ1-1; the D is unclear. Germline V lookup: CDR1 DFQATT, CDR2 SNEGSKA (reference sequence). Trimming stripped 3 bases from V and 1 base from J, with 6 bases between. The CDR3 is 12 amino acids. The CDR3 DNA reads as TGCAGTGCTAGCCCAGGGAACACTGAAGCTTTCTTT. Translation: CSASPGNTEAFF.

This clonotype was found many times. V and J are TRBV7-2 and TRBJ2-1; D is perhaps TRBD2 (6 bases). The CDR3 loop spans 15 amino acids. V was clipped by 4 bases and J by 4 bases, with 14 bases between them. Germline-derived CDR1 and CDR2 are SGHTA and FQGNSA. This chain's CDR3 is CASSSGSGGYNEQFF. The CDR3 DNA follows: TGTGCCAGCAGCTCCGGGAGCGGTGGATACAATGAGCAGTTCTTC.

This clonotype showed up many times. The CDR3 nucleotides are TGTGCCACTCTAGGCCAGGGACTACCCTACGAGCAGTACTTC. It translates to CATLGQGLPYEQYF. V is TRBV28 and J is TRBJ2-7, with 7 positions matching TRBD2. Losses at the gene ends were 10 bases for V and 2 bases for J; bases not matched to a gene: 11. The V gene's germline CDR1 is MDHEN and CDR2 SYDVKM. There are 14 residues in the CDR3. Full variable domain (missing parts from reference TRBV28 and TRBJ2-7): DVKVTQSSRYLVKRTGEKVFLECVQDMDHENMFWYRQDPGLGLRLIYFSYDVKMKEKGDIPEGYSVSREKKERFSLILESASTNQTSMYLCATLGQGLPYEQYFGPGTRLTVT.

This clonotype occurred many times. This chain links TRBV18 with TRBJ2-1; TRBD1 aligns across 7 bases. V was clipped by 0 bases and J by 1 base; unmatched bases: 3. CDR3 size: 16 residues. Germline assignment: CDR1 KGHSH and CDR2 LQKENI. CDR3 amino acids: CASSPPTGRSYNEQFF. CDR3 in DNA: TGTGCCAGCTCACCACCGACAGGGCGTTCCTACAATGAGCAGTTCTTC.

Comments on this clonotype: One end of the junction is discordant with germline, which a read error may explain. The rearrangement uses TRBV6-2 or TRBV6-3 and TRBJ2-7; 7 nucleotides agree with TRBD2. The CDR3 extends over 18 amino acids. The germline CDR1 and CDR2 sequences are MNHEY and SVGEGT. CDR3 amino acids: CASSYSPLGGLVNSPLHF. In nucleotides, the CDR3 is TGTGCCAGCAGTTACTCCCCCCTCGGGGGGTTGGTTAATTCACCCCTCCACTTC.

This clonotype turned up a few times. CDR3 loop: CASSLQDGLYEQYF. CDR3 in DNA: TGTGCCAGCAGCTTACAAGACGGACTCTACGAGCAGTACTTC. V and J are TRBV7-2 and TRBJ2-5, with TRBD2 as a possible D gene (5 bases). The J call is in doubt because the DNA end fits TRBJ2-7 better. Germline CDR1 reads SGHTA; CDR2 reads FQGNSA. There are 14 residues in the CDR3.

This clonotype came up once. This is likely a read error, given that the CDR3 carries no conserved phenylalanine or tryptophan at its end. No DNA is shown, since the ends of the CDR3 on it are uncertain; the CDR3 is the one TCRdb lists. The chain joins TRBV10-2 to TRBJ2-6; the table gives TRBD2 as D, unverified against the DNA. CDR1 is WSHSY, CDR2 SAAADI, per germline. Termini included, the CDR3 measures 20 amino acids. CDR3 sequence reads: CASSQTGTSGRILFEQYFGA.

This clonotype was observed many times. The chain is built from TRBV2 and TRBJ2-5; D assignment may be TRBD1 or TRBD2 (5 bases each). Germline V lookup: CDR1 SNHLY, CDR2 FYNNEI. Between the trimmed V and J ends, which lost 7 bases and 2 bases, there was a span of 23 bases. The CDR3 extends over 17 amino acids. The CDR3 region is CASTSGTGRVGQETQYF. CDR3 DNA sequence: TGTGCCAGCACCTCGGGGACGGGCAGGGTCGGACAAGAGACCCAGTACTTC.

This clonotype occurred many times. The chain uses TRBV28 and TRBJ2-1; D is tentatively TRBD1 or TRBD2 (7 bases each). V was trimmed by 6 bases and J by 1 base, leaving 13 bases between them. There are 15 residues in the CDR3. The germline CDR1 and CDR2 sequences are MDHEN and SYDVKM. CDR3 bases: TGTGCCAGCAGGGGGGGGGGACAGTCCTACAATGAGCAGTTCTTC. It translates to CASRGGGQSYNEQFF.